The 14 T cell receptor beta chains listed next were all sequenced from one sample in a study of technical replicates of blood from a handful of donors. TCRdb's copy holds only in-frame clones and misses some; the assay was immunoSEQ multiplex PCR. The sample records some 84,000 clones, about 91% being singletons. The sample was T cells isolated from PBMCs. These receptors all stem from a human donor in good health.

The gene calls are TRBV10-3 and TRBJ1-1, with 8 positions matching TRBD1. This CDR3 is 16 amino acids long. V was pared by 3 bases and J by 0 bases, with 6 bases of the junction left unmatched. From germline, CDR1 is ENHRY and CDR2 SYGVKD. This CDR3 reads CAISDSDRGMNTEAFF. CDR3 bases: TGTGCCATCAGTGACTCCGACAGGGGTATGAACACTGAAGCTTTCTTT.

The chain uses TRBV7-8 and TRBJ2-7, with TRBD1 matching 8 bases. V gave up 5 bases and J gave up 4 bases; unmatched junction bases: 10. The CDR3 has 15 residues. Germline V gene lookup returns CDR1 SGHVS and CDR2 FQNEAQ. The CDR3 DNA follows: TGTGCCAGCAGCCCCTCCGGGACAGGAGGATACGAGCAGTACTTC. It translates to CASSPSGTGGYEQYF.

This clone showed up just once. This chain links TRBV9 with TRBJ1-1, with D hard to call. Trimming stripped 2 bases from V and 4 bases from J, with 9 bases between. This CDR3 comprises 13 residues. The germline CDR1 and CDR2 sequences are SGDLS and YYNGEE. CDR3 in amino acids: CASSVTGSTEAFF. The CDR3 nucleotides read TGTGCCAGCAGCGTTACGGGGAGCACTGAAGCTTTCTTT.

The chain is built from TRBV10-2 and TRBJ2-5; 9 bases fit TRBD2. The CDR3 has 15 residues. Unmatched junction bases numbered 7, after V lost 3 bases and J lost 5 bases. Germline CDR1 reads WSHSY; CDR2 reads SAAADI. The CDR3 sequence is CASSEAGGGLETQYF. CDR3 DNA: TGCGCCAGCAGTGAAGCGGGAGGTGGTTTGGAGACCCAGTACTTC.

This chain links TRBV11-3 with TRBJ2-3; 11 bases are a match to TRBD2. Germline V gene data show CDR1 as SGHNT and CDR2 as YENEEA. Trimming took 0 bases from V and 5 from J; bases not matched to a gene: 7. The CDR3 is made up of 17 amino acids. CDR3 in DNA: TGTGCCAGCAGCTTAGATCCTACTAGCGGGAGAAGAGATACGCAGTATTTT. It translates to CASSLDPTSGRRDTQYF.

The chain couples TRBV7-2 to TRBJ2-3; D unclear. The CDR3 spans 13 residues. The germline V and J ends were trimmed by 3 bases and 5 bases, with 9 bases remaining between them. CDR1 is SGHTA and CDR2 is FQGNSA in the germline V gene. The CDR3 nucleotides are TGTGCCAGCAGCTTCACTTCGGGAGATACGCAGTATTTT. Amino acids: CASSFTSGDTQYF.

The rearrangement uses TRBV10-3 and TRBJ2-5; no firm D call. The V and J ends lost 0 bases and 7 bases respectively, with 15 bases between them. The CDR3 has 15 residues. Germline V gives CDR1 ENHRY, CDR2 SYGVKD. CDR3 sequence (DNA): TGTGCCATCAGTGAGTCCTCAGACCGCCGCGGGACCCAGTACTTC. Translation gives CAISESSDRRGTQYF.

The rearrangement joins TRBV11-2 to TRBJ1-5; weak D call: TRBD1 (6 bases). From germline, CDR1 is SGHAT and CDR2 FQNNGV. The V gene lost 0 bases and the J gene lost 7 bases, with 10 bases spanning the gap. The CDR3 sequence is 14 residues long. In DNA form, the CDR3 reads TGTGCCAGCAGCTTAGAAGGGGGAAGGCAGCCCCAGCATTTT. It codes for CASSLEGGRQPQHF.

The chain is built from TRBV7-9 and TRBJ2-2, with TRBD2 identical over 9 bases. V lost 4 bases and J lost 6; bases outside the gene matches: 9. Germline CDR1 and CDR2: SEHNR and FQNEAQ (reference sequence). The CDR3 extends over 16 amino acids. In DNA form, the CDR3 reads TGTGCCAGCAGCTCGCGTAGCGGGAGTGAAGCCGGGGAGCTGTTTTTT. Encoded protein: CASSSRSGSEAGELFF.

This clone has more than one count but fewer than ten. The CDR3 DNA sequence: TGTGCCAGCAGTTATGGGACAGGGCTCACTGAAGCTTTCTTT. Its protein product is CASSYGTGLTEAFF. The J gene is TRBJ1-1, the V gene TRBV6-5; 9 nucleotides line up with TRBD1. CDR3 length: 14 amino acids. The trim removed 3 bases at V and 4 bases at J, leaving 3 bases unmatched. The germline gives CDR1 MNHEY, CDR2 SVGAGI.

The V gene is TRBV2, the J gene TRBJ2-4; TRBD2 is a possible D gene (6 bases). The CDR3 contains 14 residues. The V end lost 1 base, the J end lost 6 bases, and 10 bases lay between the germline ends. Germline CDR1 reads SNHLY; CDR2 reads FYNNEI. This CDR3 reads CASSEDRERNIQYF. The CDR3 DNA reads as TGTGCCAGCAGTGAAGACCGGGAGCGAAACATTCAGTACTTC.

The CDR3 protein is CASSLRRGGVEAFF. The CDR3 DNA follows: TGTGCCAGCAGCCTACGACGTGGAGGGGTTGAAGCTTTCTTT. The gene calls are TRBV7-2 and TRBJ1-1, with TRBD1 as a possible D gene (5 bases). There are 14 residues in the CDR3. Trimming left V 5 bases short and J 7 bases short, with 17 bases between. CDR1 SGHTA and CDR2 FQGNSA come from the germline V gene.

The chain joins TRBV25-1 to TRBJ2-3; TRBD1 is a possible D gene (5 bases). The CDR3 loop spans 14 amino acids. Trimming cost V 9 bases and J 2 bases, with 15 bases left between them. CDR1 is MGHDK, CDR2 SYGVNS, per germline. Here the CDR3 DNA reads TGTGCCAGGGGGCCCCGGGCACACACAGATACGCAGTATTTT. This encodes CARGPRAHTDTQYF.

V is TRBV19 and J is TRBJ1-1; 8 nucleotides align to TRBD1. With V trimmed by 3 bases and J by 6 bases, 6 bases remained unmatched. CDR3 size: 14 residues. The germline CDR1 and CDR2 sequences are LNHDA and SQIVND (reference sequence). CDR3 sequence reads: CASSIGQGAAEAFF. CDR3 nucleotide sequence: TGTGCCAGTAGTATTGGGCAGGGGGCCGCTGAAGCTTTCTTT.